The rows below give T cell receptor beta chains drawn from one sample of a study of regulatory T cells in long-lasting Graves disease. TCRdb re-derived calls from the multiplex PCR reads in MiXCR, one entry per CDR3 protein. The table shows about 380,000 distinct CDR3 sequences, with around 15% occurring only once. The sample was peripheral blood mononuclear cells (PBMCs), taken at new diagnosis, from a patient treated with antithyroid drugs. Receptors were obtained from a female donor with Graves disease. Each CDR3 is given with its conserved first and last residue. A D gene is named only where the DNA matches it firmly. A clone size is listed for some rows: how often the clone was seen (once, few, many), or a class if it is expanded.

J gene	D gene	clone size	V gene	CDR3 DNA	CDR3 protein
TRBJ1-6	NA	few	TRBV18	TGTGCCAGCGGGGGGGGACGCGACTCACCCCTCCACTTT	CASGGGRDSPLHF
TRBJ2-2	NA	few	TRBV27	TGTGCCAGCAGTACGAGGGACTCCTTCACCGGGGAGCTGTTTTTT	CASSTRDSFTGELFF
TRBJ1-2	TRBD1	NA	TRBV18	TGTGCCAGCTCACCAGACAGGGGGGCAGCCTATGGCTACACCTTC	CASSPDRGAAYGYTF
TRBJ2-1	NA	few	TRBV7-2	TGTGCCAGCAGCCCCCAGGGTGGGAGCTCCTACAATGAGCAGTTCTTC	CASSPQGGSSYNEQFF
TRBJ2-2	NA	few	TRBV7-3	TGTGCCAGCAGCTTACAGGGCAGCTATCAGGCCGGGGAGCTGTTTTTT	CASSLQGSYQAGELFF
TRBJ2-3	TRBD2	NA	TRBV7-9	TGTGCCAGCAGCTGGACTAGCGGGGGATCGGATACGCAGTATTTT	CASSWTSGGSDTQYF
TRBJ2-3	NA	many	TRBV5-1	TGCGCCAGCAGCTTCTCCGGGGGCGAAATGAATACGCAGTATTTT	CASSFSGGEMNTQYF
TRBJ2-3	TRBD1	NA	TRBV5-4	TGTGCCAGCAGCTCCCGGGACAGGGGGCCCGATACGCAGTATTTT	CASSSRDRGPDTQYF
TRBJ1-1	NA	few	TRBV4-1	TGCGCCAGCAGCCAAGTGCACAGCTACACTGAAGCTTTCTTT	CASSQVHSYTEAFF
TRBJ1-2	TRBD1	many	TRBV29-1	TGCAGCGTGGAGGGACAGGACTATGGCTACACCTTC	CSVEGQDYGYTF
TRBJ1-2	TRBD1	many	TRBV5-5	TGTGCCAGCAGCCTCGGACAGGGGGCGGTCTATGGCTACACCTTC	CASSLGQGAVYGYTF
TRBJ1-5	NA	NA	TRBV4-1	TGCGCCAGCAGCCAGGGAATGGTATTAGGGCAGCAGCCCCAGCATTTT	CASSQGMVLGQQPQHF
TRBJ1-5	TRBD1	many	TRBV5-1	TGTGCCAGCAGTCTCGGGACAGGCAATCAGCCCCAGCATTTT	CASSLGTGNQPQHF
TRBJ2-5	TRBD1	many	TRBV11-2	TGTGCCAGCAGCTTAGTGAAGTACAGGGGCGCGGAGACCCAGTACTTC	CASSLVKYRGAETQYF
TRBJ1-6	NA	many	TRBV28	TGTGCCAGCAGTGCCCCTGACAGAGATAATTCACCCCTCCACTTT	CASSAPDRDNSPLHF
TRBJ2-3	TRBD2	many	TRBV5-6	TGTGCCAGCAGCCCTGAGGTGACTAGCGGCGCTAGCACAGATACGCAGTATTTT	CASSPEVTSGASTDTQYF
TRBJ1-4	NA	few	TRBV29-1	TGCAGCGTGAACCGAAAGAGGACCAATAATGAAAAACTGTTTTTT	CSVNRKRTNNEKLFF
TRBJ2-7	NA	many	TRBV6-1	TGTGCCACCCTGGGGGCCTACGAGCAGTACTTC	CATLGAYEQYF
TRBJ2-7	TRBD2	many	TRBV29-1	TGCAGCGTTGAAGTTGGGCTAGCGGGAACGGGACCGGGCGGAGAGCAGTACTTC	CSVEVGLAGTGPGGEQYF
TRBJ2-1	TRBD1	NA	TRBV6-1	TGTGCCAGCAGACCACAGGGGTTGGCTGAGCAGTTCTTC	CASRPQGLAEQFF
TRBJ2-2	NA	few	TRBV25-1	TGTGCCAGCAGGAGAAGGGGGAACACCGGGGAGCTGTTTTTT	CASRRRGNTGELFF
TRBJ2-3	NA	many	TRBV7-8	TGTGCCAGCAGCTTAGGTAGGGCAGGAGATACGCAGTATTTT	CASSLGRAGDTQYF
TRBJ2-4	NA	NA	TRBV7-2	TGTGCCAGCAGCTTACATCGCCAAAACATTCAGTACTTC	CASSLHRQNIQYF
TRBJ2-2	TRBD2	NA	TRBV29-1	TGCAGCGTTGAAGTCACAGGGACTAGCGGGACCGGGGAGCTGTTTTTT	CSVEVTGTSGTGELFF
TRBJ1-1	NA	many	TRBV20-1	TGCAGTGCTATAGGAGGGGGGTTAAGGACTGAAGCTTTCTTT	CSAIGGGLRTEAFF
TRBJ2-7	TRBD1	many	TRBV20-1	TGCAGTGCCGCCGGGACAGGATCCTACGAGCAGTACTTC	CSAAGTGSYEQYF
TRBJ1-2	NA	NA	TRBV9	TGTGCCAGCAGCGGAACAGGGCCTGGCTACACCTTC	CASSGTGPGYTF
TRBJ1-6	TRBD1	many	TRBV20-1	TGCAGTGCTAGAGAGCCGGACAGGGGCAGGAATTCACCCCTCCACTTT	CSAREPDRGRNSPLHF
TRBJ1-5	NA	NA	TRBV7-9	TGTGCCAGCAGCCCGGGCAGGGGTAATCATCAGCCCCAGCATTTT	CASSPGRGNHQPQHF
TRBJ1-1	NA	NA	TRBV10-3	TGTGCCATCAGCCACGGGGGCCAGGAGGGTGAAGCTTTCTTT	CAISHGGQEGEAFF
TRBJ2-7	NA	many	TRBV12-3/TRBV12-4	TGTGCCAGCAGTTACGACATTGCCTACGAGCAGTACTTC	CASSYDIAYEQYF
TRBJ1-4	NA	few	TRBV13	TGTGCCAGCAGCTTAGACAGACATAATGAAAAACTGTTTTTT	CASSLDRHNEKLFF
TRBJ1-2	NA	NA	TRBV6-5	TGTGCCAGCAGTTACTCTTTGGACCCAAGTATTCGTGGCTACACCTTC	CASSYSLDPSIRGYTF
TRBJ1-4	NA	many	TRBV6-2/TRBV6-3	TGTGCCAGCAGTTTAACCCGGGGAGGAAAACTGTTTTTT	CASSLTRGGKLFF
TRBJ1-1	NA	many	TRBV4-1	TGCGCCAGCAGCCAAGACGACCTTAATAGAGGCGGAGCTTTCTTT	CASSQDDLNRGGAFF
TRBJ2-7	NA	many	TRBV20-1	TGCAGTGCTAGACCAGACCAAACCTACGAGCAGTACTTC	CSARPDQTYEQYF
TRBJ1-6	TRBD1	many	TRBV5-1	TGCGCCAGCAGCCTCGGACAGGTCGGCTCACCCCTCCACTTT	CASSLGQVGSPLHF
TRBJ1-4	NA	NA	TRBV5-1	TGCGCCAGCAGCTTGTTAGCCGATCCCAATGAAAAACTGTTTTTT	CASSLLADPNEKLFF
TRBJ2-3	NA	many	TRBV20-1	TGCAGTGCTACCGCTCCAGACGCAGATACGCAGTATTTT	CSATAPDADTQYF
TRBJ2-7	TRBD1	many	TRBV9	TGTGCCAGCAGCGACGGGACAGGATCGTACGAGCAGTACTTC	CASSDGTGSYEQYF
TRBJ1-3	NA	many	TRBV18	TGTGCCAGCTCACCTGAGATCTCTGGAAACACCATATATTTT	CASSPEISGNTIYF
TRBJ1-1	NA	many	TRBV2	TGTGCCAGCACGGATGAAATGAACACTGAAGCTTTCTTT	CASTDEMNTEAFF
TRBJ1-5	NA	many	TRBV4-3	TGCGCCAGCAGCCGAACAGTCCACCCGAGCAATCAGCCCCAGCATTTT	CASSRTVHPSNQPQHF
TRBJ1-5	TRBD1	few	TRBV30	TGTGCCTGGAGTGTCCTAGGACAGGCGGCCAATCAGCCCCAGCATTTT	CAWSVLGQAANQPQHF
TRBJ1-5	TRBD1	many	TRBV12-5	TGTGCTAGTGGTTTGACCGAGGGACAGGGTTGGATGATAGAGAGCAATCAGCCCCAGCATTTT	CASGLTEGQGWMIESNQPQHF
TRBJ1-1	NA	many	TRBV2	TGTGCCAGCAGGACGGACAGCGGGACTGAAGCTTTCTTT	CASRTDSGTEAFF
TRBJ2-7	TRBD1	NA	TRBV24-1	TGTACCACCAGTGACCGGGACAGGGGCTACGAGCAGTACTTC	CTTSDRDRGYEQYF
TRBJ1-2	TRBD1	NA	TRBV6-1	TGTGCCAGCAGTCGGGACAGGGCTTCTAACTATGGCTACACCTTC	CASSRDRASNYGYTF
TRBJ2-1	TRBD2	many	TRBV20-1	TGCAGTGCTAGTCCCCGACGGGACTACCACAATGAGCAGTTCTTC	CSASPRRDYHNEQFF
TRBJ1-2	TRBD1	many	TRBV15	TGTGCCACCAGCCGGGGGACGGGGACAGGGTACAAGGATGGCTACACCTTC	CATSRGTGTGYKDGYTF
TRBJ2-1	NA	many	TRBV7-9	TGTGCCAGCGAGGCACCATCCTACAATGAGCAGTTCTTC	CASEAPSYNEQFF